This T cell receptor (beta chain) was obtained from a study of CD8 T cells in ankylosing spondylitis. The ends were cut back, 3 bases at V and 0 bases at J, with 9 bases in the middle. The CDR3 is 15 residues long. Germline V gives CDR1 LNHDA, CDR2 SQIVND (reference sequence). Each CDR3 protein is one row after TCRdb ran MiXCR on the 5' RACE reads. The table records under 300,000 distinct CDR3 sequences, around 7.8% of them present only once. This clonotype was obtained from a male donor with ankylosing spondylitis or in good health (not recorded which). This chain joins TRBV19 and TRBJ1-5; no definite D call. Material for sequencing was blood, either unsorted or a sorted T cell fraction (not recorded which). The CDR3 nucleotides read TGTGCCAGTAGTATTCCGCGGGATAGCAATCAGCCCCAGCATTTT. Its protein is CASSIPRDSNQPQHF.